The clone carrying this TCR beta chain showed up just once. This sample is drawn from a study of blood T cell repertoires in COVID-19. On the study more broadly: T cells, B-cell-depleted T cells, or PBMCs supplied cDNA or gDNA.

The CDR3 contains 15 residues. Between the trimmed V and J ends, which lost 2 bases and 2 bases, there was a span of 11 bases. Germline V gene lookup returns CDR1 SSHAT and CDR2 FNYEAQ (reference sequence). Original data processing: Reference gene primers were amplified, and this amplification served to estimate nucleated cell counts. Profiled with immunoSEQ multiplex PCR; TCRdb holds only in-frame clones, not every one. V, J and clone size are taken as reported in that table, and D and trimming were inferred from the DNA itself. The table has around 250,000 clones, 86% seen once. The TCR originated in a man between 25 and 39 years old who had recovered from COVID-19. The chain links TRBV7-7 to TRBJ2-3; D remains ambiguous. Input material: peripheral blood. The CDR3 DNA is TGTGCCAGCAGCTTAAATCCCAGTTTCACAGATACGCAGTATTTT. This sequence encodes CASSLNPSFTDTQYF.